A single sample is the source of the 25 T cell receptor beta chains below, sequenced in a study of blood T cell repertoires in COVID-19. Produced via immunoSEQ multiplex PCR; TCRdb's table is partial and in-frame only. Of more than 55,000 clones in the sample, around 86% were seen once. Material for sequencing was peripheral blood. Every receptor here comes from a woman of 80 years or more with acute or convalescent COVID-19.

This clone showed up just a few times. The V gene is TRBV6-5, the J gene TRBJ1-5; weak D call: TRBD1 (6 bases). Trimming removed 7 bases from V and 7 bases from J, with 17 bases in between. Germline V CDR1 and CDR2: MNHEY, SVGAGI. This CDR3 has 14 amino acids. The CDR3 DNA sequence: TGTGCCAGCAATAGTCAACAGGGTAGACAGCCCCAGCATTTT. Translated, it gives CASNSQQGRQPQHF.

This chain uses TRBV5-1 with TRBJ2-5; D possibly corresponds to TRBD1 (7 bases). Trimming took off 3 bases at V and 5 bases at J, with 23 bases between the two ends. The CDR3 spans 17 residues. CDR1 is SGHRS and CDR2 is YFSETQ in the germline V gene. This CDR3 is CASSSEGQPTRRETQYF. In DNA form, the CDR3 reads TGCGCCAGCAGCTCCGAGGGACAGCCGACTAGGCGGGAGACCCAGTACTTC. The whole variable domain, remainder taken from reference TRBV5-1 and TRBJ2-5, is KAGVTQTPRYLIKTRGQQVTLSCSPISGHRSVSWYQQTPGQGLQFLFEYFSETQRNKGNFPGRFSGRQFSNSRSEMNVSTLELGDSALYLCASSSEGQPTRRETQYFGPGTRLLVL.

V is TRBV2 and J is TRBJ1-1; D unresolved. The germline V and J ends were trimmed by 9 bases and 1 base, with 6 bases remaining between them. The germline CDR1 and CDR2 sequences are SNHLY and FYNNEI. The CDR3 has 11 residues. In DNA form, the CDR3 reads TGTGCCAGTCGGGGGAACACTGAAGCTTTCTTT. Amino acids: CASRGNTEAFF. The entire variable domain, with the rest obtained from reference TRBV2 and TRBJ1-1, is as follows: EPEVTQTPSHQVTQMGQEVILRCVPISNHLYFYWYRQILGQKVEFLVSFYNNEISEKSEIFDDQFSVERPDGSNFTLKIRSTKLEDSAMYFCASRGNTEAFFGQGTRLTVV.

The sample holds many counts of this clone. The chain links TRBV4-1 to TRBJ1-6; D gene ambiguous. The V and J ends lost 1 base and 0 bases respectively, with 16 bases between them. The CDR3 runs to 19 residues. In germline, CDR1 is MGHRA, CDR2 YSYEKL. CDR3 DNA: TGCGCCAGCAGCCAAGTCGACATGGGCCTAAGCTCCTATAATTCACCCCTCCACTTT. This sequence encodes CASSQVDMGLSSYNSPLHF.

This chain connects TRBV11-2 to TRBJ2-5; 8 nucleotides align to TRBD1. This CDR3 has 17 amino acids. The V and J ends lost 5 bases and 1 base, in that order; junction bases with no gene match: 12. CDR1 is SGHAT, CDR2 FQNNGV, per germline. CDR3 residues: CASSHGTGGITQETQYF. The CDR3 DNA reads as TGTGCCAGCAGCCATGGCACAGGGGGGATTACCCAAGAGACCCAGTACTTC.

This clone was counted between two and nine times. The chain carries TRBV5-4 and TRBJ2-2, with 8 bases lining up with TRBD1. J was trimmed by 2 bases and V by 4 bases; bases with no gene match: 7. Per the germline V gene, CDR1 is SGHNT and CDR2 is YYREEE (reference sequence). This CDR3 contains 16 residues. Written as DNA, the CDR3 is TGTGCCAGCAGCCGAAACAGGGGGTCCAACACCGGGGAGCTGTTTTTT. It translates to CASSRNRGSNTGELFF.

The rearrangement links TRBV30 to TRBJ1-2, with 8 positions matching TRBD1. Germline loops: CDR1 GTSNPN, CDR2 SVGIG (reference sequence). The CDR3 extends over 13 amino acids. The J segment lost 4 bases and the V segment lost 0 bases, leaving 1 base of the junction unmatched. CDR3 coding DNA: TGTGCCTGGAGTGTACAGGGGGGCTATGGCTACACCTTC. As protein: CAWSVQGGYGYTF. Looking up the rest from reference TRBV30 and TRBJ1-2 gives the full variable domain: SQTIHQWPATLVQPVGSPLSLECTVEGTSNPNLYWYRQAAGRGLQLLFYSVGIGQISSEVPQNLSASRPQDRQFILSSKKLLLSDSGFYLCAWSVQGGYGYTFGSGTRLTVV.

As DNA, the CDR3 is TGTGCCAGCAGCACAGCCGAGGCCAGGGGGATTTTGAGCACTGAAGCTTTCTTT. Translating it yields CASSTAEARGILSTEAFF. This chain uses TRBV7-2 with TRBJ1-1; TRBD1 matches at 7 bases. This CDR3 has 18 residues. V shed 5 bases and J 4 bases; nucleotides not matched to a gene: 19. Germline CDR1 reads SGHTA; CDR2 reads FQGNSA. Drawing the rest from reference TRBV7-2 and TRBJ1-1, the complete variable domain is GAGVSQSPSNKVTEKGKDVELRCDPISGHTALYWYRQSLGQGLEFLIYFQGNSAPDKSGLPSDRFSAERTGGSVSTLTIQRTQQEDSAVYLCASSTAEARGILSTEAFFGQGTRLTVV.

V is TRBV28 and J is TRBJ1-2; TRBD1 might be the D (6 bases). Germline V gene lookup returns CDR1 MDHEN and CDR2 SYDVKM. The CDR3 consists of 15 residues. The V end lost 5 bases, the J end lost 2 bases, and 15 bases lay between the germline ends. This CDR3 is CASSLPPTGNYGYTF. The CDR3 bases are TGTGCCAGCAGTCTCCCCCCGACAGGAAACTATGGCTACACCTTC.

The rearrangement links TRBV11-2 to TRBJ2-5; maybe TRBD2 (6 bases). Germline assignment: CDR1 SGHAT and CDR2 FQNNGV. Trimming left V 2 bases short and J 2 bases short, with 18 bases between. The CDR3 contains 17 residues. The CDR3 DNA sequence: TGTGCCAGCAGCTTAAGGGGCACAATGGGGGGTCAAGAGACCCAGTACTTC. Protein sequence: CASSLRGTMGGQETQYF.

The chain has TRBV30 and TRBJ1-5, with a possible D match to TRBD1 (6 bases). With 7 bases removed from V and 2 bases from J, the gap between germline ends came to 12 bases. Germline V gives CDR1 GTSNPN, CDR2 SVGIG (reference sequence). This CDR3 spans 13 amino acids. Written as DNA, the CDR3 is TGTGCCTTGGGGAGGACAGGCAATCAGCCCCAGCATTTT. It encodes CALGRTGNQPQHF. Together with reference TRBV30 and TRBJ1-5, the CDR3 gives the full variable domain: SQTIHQWPATLVQPVGSPLSLECTVEGTSNPNLYWYRQAAGRGLQLLFYSVGIGQISSEVPQNLSASRPQDRQFILSSKKLLLSDSGFYLCALGRTGNQPQHFGDGTRLSIL.

J is TRBJ1-2 and V is TRBV5-1; 7 positions agree with TRBD1. Germline V gene data show CDR1 as SGHRS and CDR2 as YFSETQ. After removal of 0 bases from V and 7 bases from J, the junction contained 3 bases not matched to a gene. The CDR3 runs 13 residues. This CDR3 is CASSLGQGIGYTF. The CDR3 DNA sequence: TGCGCCAGCAGCTTGGGACAGGGCATTGGCTACACCTTC.

The chain carries TRBV30 and TRBJ1-4, with 7 bases identical to TRBD1. Trimming cost V 0 bases and J 6 bases; bases outside gene matches: 1. The CDR3 runs to 13 residues. From germline, CDR1 is GTSNPN and CDR2 SVGIG (reference sequence). CDR3 nucleotide sequence: TGTGCCTGGAGTGTACAGGGGTATGAAAAACTGTTTTTT. This codes for CAWSVQGYEKLFF. The full variable domain, completed using reference TRBV30 and TRBJ1-4, is SQTIHQWPATLVQPVGSPLSLECTVEGTSNPNLYWYRQAAGRGLQLLFYSVGIGQISSEVPQNLSASRPQDRQFILSSKKLLLSDSGFYLCAWSVQGYEKLFFGSGTQLSVL.

This clone has only one observation. The chain employs TRBV7-9 and TRBJ2-2, with D possibly being TRBD2 (6 bases). Germline CDR1 SEHNR, CDR2 FQNEAQ (reference sequence). The germline V and J ends were trimmed by 5 bases and 6 bases, with 7 bases remaining between them. This CDR3 has 12 residues. The CDR3, as DNA: TGTGCCAGCAGCGGGAGGCCCGGGGAGCTGTTTTTT. Its protein product is CASSGRPGELFF.

The chain employs TRBV25-1 and TRBJ2-7; TRBD1 agrees at 9 bases. CDR1 and CDR2 (germline): MGHDK, SYGVNS. CDR3 size: 15 residues. V lost 7 bases and J lost 1; bases outside the gene matches: 8. The CDR3: CASIDPGQGSYEQYF. CDR3 sequence (DNA): TGTGCCAGCATCGACCCGGGACAGGGATCCTACGAGCAGTACTTC.

The DNA of the CDR3 is TGTGCCAGCAGCTTAGTCGGGACAGGGCCAGAGACCCAGTACTTC. The encoded protein is CASSLVGTGPETQYF. The chain has TRBV7-9 and TRBJ2-5; 9 bases map to TRBD1. The ends lost 1 base at V and 4 bases at J; junction bases unmatched: 4. The CDR3 extends over 15 amino acids. CDR1 SEHNR and CDR2 FQNEAQ come from the germline V gene (reference sequence). Variable domain in full (rest from reference TRBV7-9 and TRBJ2-5): DTGVSQNPRHKITKRGQNVTFRCDPISEHNRLYWYRQTLGQGPEFLTYFQNEAQLEKSRLLSDRFSAERPKGSFSTLEIQRTEQGDSAMYLCASSLVGTGPETQYFGPGTRLLVL.

The chain links TRBV28 to TRBJ1-4; D is unresolved. V dropped 8 bases and J dropped 6 bases, with 19 bases sitting between them. This CDR3 has 15 residues. Germline values: CDR1 MDHEN, CDR2 SYDVKM. The DNA for the CDR3 is TGTGCCAGCTTAGAGGCCCCGGGTGATTATGAAAAACTGTTTTTT. It yields the protein CASLEAPGDYEKLFF.

The chain is built from TRBV5-1 and TRBJ2-7, with D possibly being TRBD1 (6 bases). V gave up 4 bases and J gave up 9 bases, with 17 bases separating them. Looked up from germline, CDR1 is SGHRS and CDR2 is YFSETQ. CDR3 length: 13 amino acids. CDR3 loop: CASSQDQGRVQYF. The CDR3 coding sequence is TGCGCCAGCAGCCAAGATCAGGGGCGCGTGCAGTACTTC.

The chain is built from TRBV11-3 and TRBJ2-7; D is perhaps TRBD2 (6 bases). Trimming shortened V by 4 bases and J by 6 bases, and 16 bases separated the two germline ends. This CDR3 is 14 amino acids long. Germline CDR1 and CDR2: SGHNT and YENEEA. The CDR3 protein is CASSSGGTSSEQYF. Written as DNA, the CDR3 is TGTGCCAGCAGCTCCGGGGGAACCTCAAGCGAGCAGTACTTC. The full variable domain, in which reference TRBV11-3 and TRBJ2-7 provide the parts outside the CDR3, is EAGVVQSPRYKIIEKKQPVAFWCNPISGHNTLYWYLQNLGQGPELLIRYENEEAVDDSQLPKDRFSAERLKGVDSTLKIQPAELGDSAVYLCASSSGGTSSEQYFGPGTRLTVT.

This clone was seen more than once but under ten times. The chain employs TRBV2 and TRBJ1-1, with 8 nucleotides matching TRBD1. In germline, CDR1 is SNHLY, CDR2 FYNNEI. V lost 6 bases and J lost 5; bases outside the gene matches: 8. The CDR3 length is 14 residues. CDR3 amino acids: CASSGQGRDTEAFF. The CDR3 DNA reads TGTGCCAGCAGCGGACAGGGACGAGATACTGAAGCTTTCTTT. The full variable domain, its missing parts supplied by reference TRBV2 and TRBJ1-1, is EPEVTQTPSHQVTQMGQEVILRCVPISNHLYFYWYRQILGQKVEFLVSFYNNEISEKSEIFDDQFSVERPDGSNFTLKIRSTKLEDSAMYFCASSGQGRDTEAFFGQGTRLTVV.

The chain joins TRBV28 to TRBJ1-1, with a tentative D call TRBD1 (6 bases). The CDR3 has 13 amino acids. Germline V lookup: CDR1 MDHEN, CDR2 SYDVKM. V lost 6 bases, J lost 4 bases, and 12 bases lay in between. Here the CDR3 reads CASSWGGGTEAFF. The CDR3 nucleotides read TGTGCCAGCAGCTGGGGAGGGGGCACTGAAGCTTTCTTT. Using reference TRBV28 and TRBJ1-1 for the parts outside the CDR3, the full variable domain is DVKVTQSSRYLVKRTGEKVFLECVQDMDHENMFWYRQDPGLGLRLIYFSYDVKMKEKGDIPEGYSVSREKKERFSLILESASTNQTSMYLCASSWGGGTEAFFGQGTRLTVV.

This clone has only one observation. The chain is built from TRBV4-1 and TRBJ2-7; TRBD1 might be the D (6 bases). The V end lost 1 base, the J end lost 2 bases, and 15 bases lay between the germline ends. Germline CDR1 and CDR2: MGHRA and YSYEKL. The CDR3 consists of 16 residues. The CDR3 here is CASSQGETRGAYEQYF. The CDR3 bases are TGCGCCAGCAGCCAAGGGGAAACCAGGGGTGCCTACGAGCAGTACTTC.

This clone has a handful of counts. The V call is TRBV2, the J call TRBJ1-5; D is perhaps TRBD1 (5 bases). V dropped 6 bases and J dropped 4 bases, with 13 bases sitting between them. From germline, CDR1 is SNHLY and CDR2 FYNNEI. The CDR3 has 14 residues. The CDR3 bases are TGTGCCAGCAGCTTGCAGGGAAGAAATCAGCCCCAGCATTTT. It encodes CASSLQGRNQPQHF.

The chain combines TRBV5-1 with TRBJ2-1, with D tentatively TRBD1 (5 bases). The CDR3 covers 14 residues. Germline V lookup: CDR1 SGHRS, CDR2 YFSETQ. The germline V and J ends were trimmed by 4 bases and 8 bases, with 16 bases remaining between them. The CDR3 loop is CASSGGASLDEQFF. CDR3 DNA sequence: TGCGCCAGCAGCGGTGGGGCCAGCCTGGATGAGCAGTTCTTC.

The chain recombines TRBV18 with TRBJ1-6; TRBD1 matches 7 bases. This CDR3 has 15 amino acids. Germline V CDR1 and CDR2: KGHSH, LQKENI. Unmatched junction bases numbered 10, after V lost 6 bases and J lost 8 bases. In DNA, the CDR3 is TGTGCCAGCTCGTTCACAGGGGAAGGGGATTCACCCCTCCACTTT. It encodes CASSFTGEGDSPLHF.